This is a list of T cell receptor beta chains from one sample in a study of T cell changes during pregnancy in multiple sclerosis. Sequencing used immunoSEQ multiplex PCR; TCRdb keeps in-frame clones, though not all of them. Of 95,000 to 110,000 clones detected, less than 95% appear once; the ten largest clones hold around 0.8%. This specimen was peripheral blood, taken in the third trimester of pregnancy. The receptor source for this set is a female donor in good health, enrolled as a control in a pregnancy study. Both conserved end residues are part of each CDR3. Each record gives: J gene, clone size, V gene, D gene, CDR3 protein, CDR3 DNA. A D gene is named only where the DNA matches it firmly. The listing skips clone size in some rows; elsewhere it reads once, few, many or a size class.

TRBJ2-5	once	TRBV4-3	TRBD2	CASSQGPGLAGEGETQYF	TGCGCCAGCAGCCAAGGGCCGGGACTAGCGGGGGAGGGAGAGACCCAGTACTTC
TRBJ1-1	NA	TRBV5-1	NA	CASSGGHPNTEAFF	TGCGCCAGCAGTGGGGGACACCCGAACACTGAAGCTTTCTTT
TRBJ1-2	NA	TRBV7-2	TRBD1	CASSLAGQGFGYTF	TGTGCCAGCAGCTTAGCGGGACAGGGGTTTGGCTACACCTTC
TRBJ1-1	NA	TRBV9	NA	CASSVDGRNTEAFF	TGTGCCAGCAGCGTAGATGGGAGGAACACTGAAGCTTTCTTT
TRBJ2-1	NA	TRBV5-4	TRBD2	CASSSRTSGQYNEQFF	TGTGCCAGCAGCTCTAGGACTAGCGGACAATACAATGAGCAGTTCTTC
TRBJ2-3	NA	TRBV5-6	TRBD2	CASSGILTGTSGGSDTQYF	TGTGCCAGCAGCGGAATATTAACCGGGACTAGCGGGGGTAGCGATACGCAGTATTTT
TRBJ2-1	NA	TRBV4-2	TRBD2	CASSQELASGNSYNEQFF	TGTGCCAGCAGCCAAGAACTGGCTAGCGGGAACTCCTACAATGAGCAGTTCTTC
TRBJ2-7	NA	TRBV7-2	NA	CASSLEGTVSYEQYF	TGTGCCAGCAGCTTAGAAGGAACAGTGTCCTACGAGCAGTACTTC
TRBJ2-5	NA	TRBV5-4	TRBD2	CASSLGLAGGPLSETQYF	TGTGCCAGCAGCTTGGGACTAGCGGGGGGCCCGTTGTCAGAGACCCAGTACTTC
TRBJ1-6	NA	TRBV19	TRBD1	CASTSTGFDNSPLHF	TGTGCCAGTACTTCGACAGGGTTCGATAATTCACCCCTCCACTTT
TRBJ2-7	NA	TRBV18	NA	CASSPGAGYEQYF	TGTGCCAGCTCACCTGGGGCGGGGTACGAGCAGTACTTC
TRBJ2-3	NA	TRBV10-3	TRBD2	CAISEKLAGITDTQYF	TGTGCCATCAGTGAGAAACTAGCGGGGATCACAGATACGCAGTATTTT
TRBJ2-3	NA	TRBV11-3	NA	CASSLDGQRTDTQYF	TGTGCCAGCAGCTTAGACGGACAGCGCACAGATACGCAGTATTTT
TRBJ1-6	few	TRBV6-4	TRBD1	CASSSGTDNSPLHF	TGTGCCAGCAGTTCCGGGACAGATAATTCACCCCTCCACTTT
TRBJ2-3	NA	TRBV7-2	TRBD2	CASSLGSSGGTDTQYF	TGTGCCAGCAGCTTAGGGTCTAGCGGGGGGACAGATACGCAGTATTTT
TRBJ2-7	NA	TRBV10-3	TRBD2	CAISPGLAGTENEQYF	TGTGCCATCAGCCCGGGACTAGCGGGGACTGAAAACGAGCAGTACTTC
TRBJ2-7	NA	TRBV11-3	TRBD1	CASSPDRGYEQYF	TGTGCCAGCAGCCCGGACAGGGGCTACGAGCAGTACTTC
TRBJ2-7	NA	TRBV7-6	TRBD1	CASSLDRVGEQYF	TGTGCCAGCAGCTTGGACAGGGTCGGCGAGCAGTACTTC
TRBJ2-6	NA	TRBV15	NA	CATSRETSGANVLTF	TGTGCCACCAGCAGAGAGACATCTGGGGCCAACGTCCTGACTTTC
TRBJ2-7	NA	TRBV21-1	NA	CASSKRETYEQYF	TGTGCCAGCAGCAAGCGGGAGACCTACGAGCAGTACTTC
TRBJ2-2	NA	TRBV5-1	NA	CASSHERATNTGELFF	TGCGCCAGCAGCCATGAGCGGGCCACGAACACCGGGGAGCTGTTTTTT
TRBJ2-4	NA	TRBV5-4	TRBD1	CASSTGQGRDIQYF	TGTGCCAGCAGCACGGGACAGGGGAGGGACATTCAGTACTTC
TRBJ1-1	NA	TRBV28	TRBD1	CASRGTAEDEAFF	TGTGCCAGCAGGGGGACAGCAGAGGATGAAGCTTTCTTT
TRBJ2-3	few	TRBV6-4	TRBD2	CASTPSGGASDTQYF	TGTGCCAGCACCCCAAGCGGGGGGGCCTCAGATACGCAGTATTTT
TRBJ1-2	NA	TRBV5-8	NA	CASSLGQVAGGYTF	TGTGCCAGCAGCTTGGGGCAGGTGGCGGGTGGCTACACCTTC
TRBJ1-3	NA	TRBV4-3	NA	CASSQDGKITSGNTIYF	TGCGCCAGCAGCCAAGACGGGAAGATCACCTCTGGAAACACCATATATTTT
TRBJ1-2	NA	TRBV25-1	NA	CASSERGANGYTF	TGTGCCAGCAGTGAACGGGGGGCGAACGGCTACACCTTC
TRBJ2-3	NA	TRBV5-6	NA	CASSFTPDTQYF	TGTGCCAGCAGTTTCACTCCAGATACGCAGTATTTT
TRBJ1-1	NA	TRBV6-6	TRBD1	CASSYTGEEDTEAFF	TGTGCCAGCAGTTACACAGGGGAAGAGGATACTGAAGCTTTCTTT
TRBJ2-1	NA	TRBV5-1	TRBD1	CASSPGQGINEQFF	TGCGCCAGCAGCCCGGGACAGGGGATCAATGAGCAGTTCTTC
TRBJ1-3	NA	TRBV7-8	TRBD1	CASSYKTGPGNTIYF	TGTGCCAGCAGCTATAAGACAGGGCCTGGAAACACCATATATTTT
TRBJ2-2	NA	TRBV5-1	NA	CASSLDRNTGELFF	TGCGCCAGCAGCTTGGACAGGAACACCGGGGAGCTGTTTTTT
TRBJ2-7	NA	TRBV4-3	NA	CASSQDLRGGAYEQYF	TGCGCCAGCAGCCAAGATTTGAGAGGAGGCGCCTACGAGCAGTACTTC
TRBJ2-3	once	TRBV2	TRBD2	CASKQPPGLAGGTDTQYF	TGTGCCAGCAAACAACCGCCGGGACTAGCGGGGGGAACAGATACGCAGTATTTT
TRBJ2-7	NA	TRBV2	TRBD2	CASRPTSGGSYEQYF	TGTGCCAGCAGACCGACTAGCGGGGGATCCTACGAGCAGTACTTC
TRBJ2-7	NA	TRBV11-2	NA	CASSLYTGNRYEQYF	TGTGCCAGCAGCTTGTATACAGGGAACCGCTACGAGCAGTACTTC
TRBJ2-1	NA	TRBV7-8	NA	CASSLAWQGGEQFF	TGTGCCAGCAGCTTAGCGTGGCAGGGGGGTGAGCAGTTCTTC
TRBJ2-3	NA	TRBV2	TRBD2	CASRRGLAGIGDTQYF	TGTGCCAGCAGAAGGGGACTAGCGGGGATAGGCGATACGCAGTATTTT
TRBJ1-6	NA	TRBV5-1	TRBD1	CASSLGDRAGSYNSPLHF	TGCGCCAGCAGCTTGGGCGACAGGGCGGGGTCCTATAATTCACCCCTCCACTTT
TRBJ1-1	once	TRBV23-1	NA	CASSRNPGTEAFF	TGCGCCAGCAGCAGGAACCCGGGGACTGAAGCTTTCTTT
TRBJ2-1	few	TRBV19	TRBD2	CASQPGLAGVNEQFF	TGTGCCAGTCAACCGGGACTAGCGGGGGTGAATGAGCAGTTCTTC
TRBJ2-7	NA	TRBV25-1	NA	CATEQGYEQYF	TGTGCCACCGAACAGGGTTACGAGCAGTACTTC
TRBJ2-7	NA	TRBV9	NA	CASSVDGGGEQYF	TGTGCCAGCAGCGTAGATGGCGGTGGCGAGCAGTACTTC
TRBJ1-4	NA	TRBV4-3	TRBD1	CASSQEPGQGSEKLFF	TGCGCCAGCAGCCAAGAACCCGGACAGGGAAGTGAAAAACTGTTTTTT
TRBJ1-4	NA	TRBV7-9	TRBD1	CASSPRGQLATNEKLFF	TGTGCCAGCAGCCCCCGGGGACAGCTTGCAACTAATGAAAAACTGTTTTTT
TRBJ2-2	NA	TRBV4-2	TRBD1	CASSQVTGANTGELFF	TGTGCCAGCAGCCAAGTGACAGGGGCGAACACCGGGGAGCTGTTTTTT
TRBJ1-2	once	TRBV9	TRBD1	CASSPTGVHYGYTF	TGTGCCAGCAGCCCGACAGGGGTTCACTATGGCTACACCTTC
TRBJ1-4	NA	TRBV27	TRBD1	CASSWGQGGEKLFF	TGTGCCAGCAGTTGGGGACAGGGTGGCGAAAAACTGTTTTTT
TRBJ1-1	NA	TRBV27	TRBD1	CATKTGGSEAFF	TGTGCGACTAAAACAGGGGGTTCTGAAGCTTTCTTT
TRBJ2-1	NA	TRBV25-1	TRBD2	CASSGTSGGASEQFF	TGTGCCAGCAGTGGGACTAGCGGGGGGGCCTCTGAGCAGTTCTTC
TRBJ1-1	NA	TRBV7-3	NA	CASSRQGITEAFF	TGTGCCAGCAGTCGTCAGGGGATCACTGAAGCTTTCTTT
TRBJ1-3	once	TRBV7-2	TRBD1	CASSLARQGSGNTIYF	TGTGCCAGCAGCTTAGCGAGACAGGGATCTGGAAACACCATATATTTT
TRBJ2-6	NA	TRBV9	NA	CASSPQTGTFSSGANVLTF	TGTGCCAGCAGCCCCCAAACCGGGACATTTAGCTCTGGGGCCAACGTCCTGACTTTC
TRBJ2-1	NA	TRBV27	NA	CASWSGLFSYNEQFF	TGTGCCAGCTGGTCGGGACTCTTCTCCTACAATGAGCAGTTCTTC
TRBJ1-2	NA	TRBV7-9	TRBD1	CASSLDRGDGYTF	TGTGCCAGCAGCCTGGACAGGGGGGATGGCTACACCTTC